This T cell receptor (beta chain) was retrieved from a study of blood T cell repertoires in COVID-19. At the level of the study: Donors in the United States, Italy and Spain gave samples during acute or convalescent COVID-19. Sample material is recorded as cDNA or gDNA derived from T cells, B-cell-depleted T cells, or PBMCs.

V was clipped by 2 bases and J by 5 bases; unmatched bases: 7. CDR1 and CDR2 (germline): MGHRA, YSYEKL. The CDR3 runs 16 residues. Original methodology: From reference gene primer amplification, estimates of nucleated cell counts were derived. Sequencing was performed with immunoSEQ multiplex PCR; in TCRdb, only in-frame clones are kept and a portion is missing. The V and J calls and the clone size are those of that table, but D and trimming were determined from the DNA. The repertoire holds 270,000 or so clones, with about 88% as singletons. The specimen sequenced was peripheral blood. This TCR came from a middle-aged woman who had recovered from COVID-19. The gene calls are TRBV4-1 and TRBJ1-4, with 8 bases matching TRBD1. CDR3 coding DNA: TGCGCCAGCAGCCAACAGGGGGGACAGGCAAATGAAAAACTGTTTTTT. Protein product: CASSQQGGQANEKLFF.